This entry describes one T cell receptor beta chain. The multiple sclerosis controls were treatment-naive patients, and their relapsing-remitting disease was stable or active. It was negative isolation that provided the CD8+ and CD4+ T cells, whereas TEMRA cells were enriched by FACS. This sample was included in a study of CD8 T cells in Susac syndrome. Germline CDR1 MNHNS, CDR2 SASEGT. Trimming removed 3 bases from V and 9 bases from J; junction bases left unmatched: 7. There are 15 residues in the CDR3. With random hexamers, reverse transcription was performed on roughly 0.5 to 1 ug of RNA. TCRdb called the immunoSEQ multiplex PCR reads again in MiXCR, with one record for every CDR3 protein. Among about 430,000 distinct CDR3 sequences listed, more than 80% were seen once.

The receptor comes from a human donor with multiple sclerosis. Material for sequencing was CD8+ T cells from PBMCs. The rearrangement joins TRBV6-1 to TRBJ2-1, with TRBD2 matching over 11 bases. The CDR3 here is CASSDLAGGQIEQFF. The CDR3 DNA reads TGTGCCAGCAGTGATTTAGCGGGGGGGCAAATTGAGCAGTTCTTC.